The 20 T cell receptor beta chains listed next were all sequenced from one sample in a study of blood T cell repertoires in COVID-19. The protocol was immunoSEQ multiplex PCR, while the TCRdb copy is restricted to in-frame clones and leaves out a portion. The profile covers some 96,000 clones, with roughly 90% appearing a single time and 2.1% taken by the ten largest. The sequencing sample was made of peripheral blood. Source of these receptors: a man over 45 with active COVID-19.

The chain is built from TRBV14 and TRBJ2-3; 7 bases agree with TRBD1. CDR1 and CDR2 from the germline V gene are SGHDN and FVKESK. Trimming cost V 4 bases and J 6 bases; bases outside gene matches: 7. There are 14 residues in the CDR3. CDR3 DNA: TGTGCCAGCAGCCCACACAGGGGATGGGATACGCAGTATTTT. Translation: CASSPHRGWDTQYF.

The chain recombines TRBV3-1 (or the pseudogene TRBV3-2) with TRBJ2-7; 12 bases match TRBD2. CDR3 length: 15 residues. CDR1 is LGHDT, CDR2 YNNKEL, per germline (reference sequence). V was pared by 4 bases and J by 6 bases, with 7 bases of the junction left unmatched. The CDR3 nucleotides read TGTGCCAGCAGCCTAGCTAGCGGGGGGGAGTTCGAGCAGTACTTC. Translated, it gives CASSLASGGEFEQYF.

This rearrangement joins TRBV11-2 to TRBJ2-1, with a weak D call TRBD2 (6 bases). CDR3 length: 15 amino acids. The germline V and J ends were trimmed by 3 bases and 4 bases, with 13 bases remaining between them. Germline CDR1 SGHAT, CDR2 FQNNGV. The CDR3 region is CASSFQGLSYNEQFF. The CDR3 coding sequence is TGTGCCAGCAGCTTTCAGGGACTTTCTTACAATGAGCAGTTCTTC.

To note about this clone: The same CDR3 can be traced to other DNA sequences in this sample. The chain uses TRBV5-4 and TRBJ1-3, with D perhaps TRBD1 (5 bases). The CDR3 runs 15 residues. The V end lost 0 bases, the J end lost 0 bases, and 7 bases lay between the germline ends. Germline loops: CDR1 SGHNT, CDR2 YYREEE (reference sequence). Written as DNA, the CDR3 is TGTGCCAGCAGCTTGGCGACAGACTCTGGAAACACCATATATTTT. This translates into CASSLATDSGNTIYF.

The chain employs TRBV9 and TRBJ1-1; 7 bases are shared with TRBD1. Per the germline V gene, CDR1 is SGDLS and CDR2 is YYNGEE. CDR3 size: 15 residues. V gave up 4 bases and J gave up 8 bases; unmatched junction bases: 14. CDR3 amino acids: CASSNRQGYPEEAFF. In nucleotides, the CDR3 is TGTGCCAGCAGCAACCGACAGGGTTATCCGGAGGAAGCTTTCTTT.

This chain joins TRBV13 and TRBJ2-5; TRBD2 matches at 7 bases. This CDR3 has 15 residues. Germline V CDR1 and CDR2: PRHDT, FYEKMQ (reference sequence). Losses at the gene ends were 4 bases for V and 5 bases for J; bases not matched to a gene: 10. CDR3: CASSSSAGVVETQYF. The CDR3 DNA reads TGTGCCAGCAGCTCCTCGGCGGGAGTTGTGGAGACCCAGTACTTC.

The chain has TRBV9 and TRBJ2-3; D may be TRBD2 (6 bases). The V gene lost 3 bases and the J gene lost 9 bases, with 14 bases spanning the gap. This CDR3 contains 13 residues. Germline assignment: CDR1 SGDLS and CDR2 YYNGEE. In DNA, the CDR3 is TGTGCCAGCAGCGCCCGGGACTGGGGAACGCAGTATTTT. Protein: CASSARDWGTQYF. Drawing the rest from reference TRBV9 and TRBJ2-3, the complete variable domain is DSGVTQTPKHLITATGQRVTLRCSPRSGDLSVYWYQQSLDQGLQFLIQYYNGEERAKGNILERFSAQQFPDLHSELNLSSLELGDSALYFCASSARDWGTQYFGPGTRLTVL.

The CDR3 sequence is CATSREGRGGSSNQPQHF. The DNA of the CDR3 is TGTGCCACCAGCAGAGAAGGACGTGGAGGGAGTAGCAATCAGCCCCAGCATTTT. The V gene is TRBV15, the J gene TRBJ1-5, with D unresolved. Germline V gene lookup returns CDR1 LNHNV and CDR2 YYDKDF (reference sequence). The V and J ends lost 0 bases and 0 bases respectively, with 15 bases between them. The CDR3 runs 18 residues.

The gene calls are TRBV7-8 and TRBJ2-1; TRBD2 agrees at 10 bases. CDR1 and CDR2 from the germline V gene are SGHVS and FQNEAQ. With V trimmed by 2 bases and J by 7 bases, 8 bases remained unmatched. The CDR3 is 16 amino acids. CDR3 DNA: TGTGCCAGCAGCTTACAAGGGATAGCGGGGGGAAATGAGCAGTTCTTC. Its protein is CASSLQGIAGGNEQFF.

The rearrangement uses TRBV27 and TRBJ2-7; TRBD2 matches 7 bases. The length of the CDR3 is 16 residues. With V trimmed by 2 bases and J by 7 bases, 14 bases remained unmatched. The germline gives CDR1 MNHEY, CDR2 SMNVEV (reference sequence). CDR3 in DNA: TGTGCCAGCAGTTTAACCGGCGAGCGGGGAGATAGGGAGCAGTACGTC. Encoded protein: CASSLTGERGDREQYV.

In nucleotides, the CDR3 is TGCGCCAGCAGCTTGACCCGGACAGAGGAGAACACTGAAGCTTTCTTT. It yields the protein CASSLTRTEENTEAFF. This chain joins TRBV5-1 and TRBJ1-1, with TRBD1 as a possible D gene (6 bases). V lost 1 base to trimming and J lost 1 base, with 14 bases between them. The V gene's germline CDR1 is SGHRS and CDR2 YFSETQ. This CDR3 is 16 amino acids long.

The gene calls are TRBV6-6 and TRBJ2-5; no firm D call. V lost 4 bases to trimming and J lost 3 bases, with 15 bases between them. Looked up from germline, CDR1 is MNHNY and CDR2 is SVGAGI (reference sequence). CDR3 size: 15 residues. CDR3 DNA sequence: TGTGCCAGCAGTTCCCGGAGAGTCGGTAAAGAGACCCAGTACTTC. Translation: CASSSRRVGKETQYF.

The V gene is TRBV3-1 (or the pseudogene TRBV3-2), the J gene TRBJ2-2, with D uncertain. Trimming took off 0 bases at V and 8 bases at J, with 13 bases between the two ends. Germline CDR1 and CDR2: LGHDT and YNNKEL (reference sequence). The length of the CDR3 is 15 residues. The CDR3 DNA reads TGTGCCAGCAGCCAAGATCCTGCCTCCAGGGGGGAGCTGTTTTTT. It translates to CASSQDPASRGELFF.

CDR3 protein: CSGGTAYNEQFF. In nucleotides, the CDR3 is TGCAGCGGTGGGACAGCCTACAATGAGCAGTTCTTC. The chain combines TRBV29-1 with TRBJ2-1; 7 positions match TRBD1. Germline-derived CDR1 and CDR2 are SQVTM and ANQGSEA. V lost 7 bases to trimming and J lost 2 bases; unmatched junction nucleotides: 2. CDR3 length equals 12 residues.

This chain joins TRBV2 and TRBJ1-5, with 8 bases fitting TRBD1. Germline CDR1 is SNHLY and CDR2 is FYNNEI. The CDR3 sequence is 16 residues long. With 5 bases clipped from V and 9 bases from J, the junction kept 15 bases outside the gene matches. CDR3 loop: CASSNPRAGGSGPQHF. CDR3 sequence (DNA): TGTGCCAGCAGTAACCCCAGGGCAGGGGGCTCGGGGCCCCAGCATTTT.

The rearrangement uses TRBV4-2 and TRBJ2-2; TRBD2 matches at 8 bases. Germline CDR1 LGHNA, CDR2 YNFKEQ. With 1 base clipped from V and 1 base from J, the junction kept 8 bases outside the gene matches. CDR3 length: 18 amino acids. CDR3 bases: TGTGCCAGCAGCCAAGCTTTAGGGCTAGCGGGGAACACCGGGGAGCTGTTTTTT. Translating it yields CASSQALGLAGNTGELFF.

The V and J genes are TRBV15 and TRBJ2-3; a possible D gene is TRBD2 (5 bases). CDR1 is LNHNV, CDR2 YYDKDF, per germline (reference sequence). This CDR3 has 17 residues. Trimming took off 2 bases at V and 3 bases at J, with 18 bases between the two ends. This CDR3 is CATSRTPVGIPTDTQYF. CDR3 DNA sequence: TGTGCCACCAGCAGAACCCCGGTCGGGATACCTACAGATACGCAGTATTTT.

This sequence joins TRBV19 and TRBJ2-6; 9 bases are shared with TRBD1. Trimming took 5 bases from V and 0 from J; bases not matched to a gene: 5. The CDR3 runs 17 residues. Germline CDR1 reads LNHDA; CDR2 reads SQIVND (reference sequence). Here the CDR3 reads CASSPTGGNSGANVLTF. CDR3 bases: TGTGCCAGTAGTCCGACAGGGGGGAACTCTGGGGCCAACGTCCTGACTTTC.

This chain connects TRBV5-3 to TRBJ1-5, with TRBD1 identical over 9 bases. TRBV5-3 is designated an ORF whose function remains uncertain. This CDR3 is 16 amino acids long. V was pared by 2 bases and J by 2 bases, with 5 bases of the junction left unmatched. CDR3 nucleotides: TGTGCCAGAAGCTTACTAACAGGGGGCGGCAATCAGCCCCAGCATTTT. This encodes CARSLLTGGGNQPQHF.

J is TRBJ2-7 and V is TRBV6-5; D is ambiguous. The CDR3 has 12 residues. From germline, CDR1 is MNHEY and CDR2 SVGAGI. The chain's CDR3 is CVGRRSSYEQYV. In DNA form, the CDR3 reads TGTGTCGGCCGCCGGAGCTCCTACGAGCAGTACGTC.